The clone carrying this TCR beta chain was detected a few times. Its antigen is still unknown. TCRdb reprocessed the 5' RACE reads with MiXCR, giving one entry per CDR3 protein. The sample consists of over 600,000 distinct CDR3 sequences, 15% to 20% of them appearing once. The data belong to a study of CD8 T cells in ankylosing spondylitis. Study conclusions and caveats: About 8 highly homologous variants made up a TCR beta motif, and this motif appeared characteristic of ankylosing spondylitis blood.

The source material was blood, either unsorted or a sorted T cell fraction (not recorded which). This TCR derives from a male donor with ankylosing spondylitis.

The CDR3 sequence: CASSASGNNSPLHF. CDR3 DNA sequence: TGCGCCAGCAGCGCCAGTGGTAATAATTCACCCCTCCACTTT. The chain carries TRBV5-1 and TRBJ1-6, with D unclear. Between the trimmed V and J ends, which lost 4 bases and 5 bases, there was a span of 10 bases. Germline CDR1 is SGHRS and CDR2 is YFSETQ. The CDR3 length is 14 residues.